This is a list of T cell receptor beta chains from one sample in a study of T cells in Graves' hyperthyroidism and ophthalmopathy. TCRdb reanalysed the multiplex PCR reads using MiXCR and keeps one entry per CDR3 protein. The sample lists more than 450,000 distinct CDR3 sequences, just under 20% occurring once. The specimen was blood. These receptors originate from a man aged 40-55 years with Graves' ophthalmopathy. Each CDR3 is given with its conserved first and last residue. The D gene is left open where the match is weak. Clone size is not always given. Where it is, it says once, few, many or a class for expanded clones.

v_call: TRBV12-3/TRBV12-4
j_call: TRBJ1-2
clone_size: NA
d_call: TRBD1
cdr3_aa: CASSLGTGAYGHTF
cdr3_nt: TGTGCCAGCAGTTTAGGGACAGGGGCCTATGGCCACACCTTC

v_call: TRBV20-1
j_call: TRBJ2-5
clone_size: NA
d_call: NA
cdr3_aa: CSQARQETQYF
cdr3_nt: TGCAGTCAAGCCAGACAAGAGACCCAGTACTTC

v_call: TRBV2
j_call: TRBJ2-7
clone_size: many
d_call: TRBD2
cdr3_aa: CASDNIPRGESYEQYF
cdr3_nt: TGTGCCAGCGACAATATACCGCGGGGGGAATCCTACGAGCAGTACTTC

v_call: TRBV7-8
j_call: TRBJ2-5
clone_size: many
d_call: NA
cdr3_aa: CAGRTEETQYF
cdr3_nt: TGTGCCGGGCGAACGGAAGAGACCCAGTACTTC

v_call: TRBV20-1
j_call: TRBJ2-4
clone_size: few
d_call: NA
cdr3_aa: CSASPFEDIQYF
cdr3_nt: TGCAGTGCTAGCCCCTTTGAGGACATTCAGTACTTC

v_call: TRBV6-2/TRBV6-3
j_call: TRBJ1-1
clone_size: NA
d_call: TRBD1
cdr3_aa: CASRRGTALPADTEAFF
cdr3_nt: TGTGCCAGCAGACGAGGGACAGCTCTCCCGGCGGACACTGAAGCTTTCTTT

v_call: TRBV12-3/TRBV12-4
j_call: TRBJ2-4
clone_size: many
d_call: NA
cdr3_aa: CASSLAGRVKNIQYF
cdr3_nt: TGTGCCAGCAGTTTAGCAGGAAGAGTCAAAAACATTCAGTACTTC

v_call: TRBV2
j_call: TRBJ1-6
clone_size: many
d_call: TRBD1
cdr3_aa: CASNPGGGDSPLHF
cdr3_nt: TGTGCCAGCAACCCAGGGGGCGGGGATTCACCCCTCCACTTT

v_call: TRBV27
j_call: TRBJ2-1
clone_size: many
d_call: NA
cdr3_aa: CASIPPGTYNEQFF
cdr3_nt: TGTGCCAGCATCCCGCCCGGTACCTACAATGAGCAGTTCTTC

v_call: TRBV11-2
j_call: TRBJ2-3
clone_size: few
d_call: NA
cdr3_aa: CASSRPDYSAQYF
cdr3_nt: TGTGCCAGCAGCCGCCCGGACTACTCTGCGCAGTATTTT

v_call: TRBV9
j_call: TRBJ2-5
clone_size: NA
d_call: TRBD1
cdr3_aa: CASSLIGTGRGETQYF
cdr3_nt: TGTGCCAGCAGCCTGATTGGGACAGGGAGAGGAGAGACCCAGTACTTC

v_call: TRBV6-2/TRBV6-3
j_call: TRBJ2-1
clone_size: many
d_call: NA
cdr3_aa: CASSFSLPLQEQFF
cdr3_nt: TGTGCCAGCAGCTTCTCGCTGCCCCTACAGGAGCAGTTCTTC

v_call: TRBV20-1
j_call: TRBJ1-4
clone_size: few
d_call: NA
cdr3_aa: CSASSRGEKLFF
cdr3_nt: TGCAGTGCTAGTTCCAGGGGTGAAAAACTGTTTTTT

v_call: TRBV2
j_call: TRBJ2-2
clone_size: NA
d_call: NA
cdr3_aa: CASSEGLGTGELFF
cdr3_nt: TGTGCCAGCAGTGAAGGGCTAGGCACCGGGGAGCTGTTTTTT

v_call: TRBV7-9
j_call: TRBJ1-4
clone_size: NA
d_call: NA
cdr3_aa: CASSRDNEKLFF
cdr3_nt: TGTGCCAGCAGCAGAGATAATGAAAAACTGTTTTTT

v_call: TRBV7-2
j_call: TRBJ2-3
clone_size: few
d_call: TRBD2
cdr3_aa: CASTLRGGGRADTQYF
cdr3_nt: TGTGCCAGCACTCTTCGAGGGGGCGGGAGGGCAGATACGCAGTATTTT

v_call: TRBV12-3/TRBV12-4
j_call: TRBJ2-5
clone_size: few
d_call: NA
cdr3_aa: CASSLRAREKYF
cdr3_nt: TGTGCCAGCTCCTTAAGGGCCAGGGAAAAGTACTTC

v_call: TRBV24-1
j_call: TRBJ1-2
clone_size: NA
d_call: TRBD1
cdr3_aa: CATSGQGAKFGGYTF
cdr3_nt: TGTGCCACCAGTGGGCAGGGGGCGAAGTTTGGTGGCTACACCTTC

v_call: TRBV24-1
j_call: TRBJ2-3
clone_size: NA
d_call: NA
cdr3_aa: CATSDHLRGLSTDTQYF
cdr3_nt: TGTGCCACCAGTGACCACCTCCGGGGGCTTAGCACAGATACGCAGTATTTT

v_call: TRBV20-1
j_call: TRBJ1-2
clone_size: NA
d_call: NA
cdr3_aa: CSARDSGWEGYGYTF
cdr3_nt: TGCAGTGCTAGAGATTCAGGGTGGGAAGGGTATGGCTACACCTTC

v_call: TRBV19
j_call: TRBJ1-3
clone_size: NA
d_call: NA
cdr3_aa: CASKAGDSGNTIYF
cdr3_nt: TGTGCCAGTAAAGCAGGGGACTCTGGAAACACCATATATTTT

v_call: TRBV20-1
j_call: TRBJ1-2
clone_size: NA
d_call: TRBD1
cdr3_aa: CSAQAGRGRNYGYTF
cdr3_nt: TGCAGTGCTCAGGCGGGCAGGGGGCGAAACTATGGCTACACCTTC

v_call: TRBV27
j_call: TRBJ1-5
clone_size: NA
d_call: NA
cdr3_aa: CASSLYGPAWPQHF
cdr3_nt: TGTGCCAGCAGTTTATATGGGCCCGCATGGCCCCAGCATTTT

v_call: TRBV20-1
j_call: TRBJ1-1
clone_size: many
d_call: NA
cdr3_aa: CSARILAGHSMNTEAFF
cdr3_nt: TGCAGTGCTAGGATCCTCGCGGGCCACAGCATGAACACTGAAGCTTTCTTT

v_call: TRBV20-1
j_call: TRBJ2-5
clone_size: NA
d_call: TRBD2
cdr3_aa: CSARPQGGQETQYF
cdr3_nt: TGCAGTGCTAGGCCCCAGGGAGGGCAAGAGACCCAGTACTTC

v_call: TRBV30
j_call: TRBJ2-7
clone_size: NA
d_call: TRBD2
cdr3_aa: CAWEGLAGDYEQYF
cdr3_nt: TGTGCCTGGGAGGGTCTAGCGGGAGACTATGAGCAGTACTTC

v_call: TRBV6-1
j_call: TRBJ2-2
clone_size: few
d_call: TRBD2
cdr3_aa: CASTGELAGVGTGELFF
cdr3_nt: TGTGCCAGCACGGGGGAGCTAGCGGGAGTCGGAACCGGGGAGCTGTTTTTT

v_call: TRBV29-1
j_call: TRBJ1-1
clone_size: many
d_call: NA
cdr3_aa: CSGGRGMNTEAFF
cdr3_nt: TGCAGCGGGGGACGGGGCATGAACACTGAAGCTTTCTTT

v_call: TRBV12-3/TRBV12-4
j_call: TRBJ1-2
clone_size: many
d_call: NA
cdr3_aa: CASSSLSGADYGYTF
cdr3_nt: TGTGCCAGCAGTTCCCTTTCGGGGGCCGACTATGGCTACACCTTC

v_call: TRBV5-1
j_call: TRBJ2-2
clone_size: NA
d_call: NA
cdr3_aa: CASSLADTGELFF
cdr3_nt: TGCGCCAGCAGCTTGGCGGACACCGGGGAGCTGTTTTTT

v_call: TRBV6-2/TRBV6-3
j_call: TRBJ1-5
clone_size: once
d_call: TRBD1
cdr3_aa: CASTGAGGGQPQHF
cdr3_nt: TGTGCCAGCACTGGGGCAGGGGGCGGTCAGCCCCAGCATTTT

v_call: TRBV11-1
j_call: TRBJ2-1
clone_size: many
d_call: TRBD1
cdr3_aa: CASSPRRDSSWDEQFF
cdr3_nt: TGTGCCAGCAGTCCTCGCCGGGACAGCTCGTGGGATGAGCAGTTCTTC

v_call: TRBV5-1
j_call: TRBJ2-3
clone_size: NA
d_call: TRBD2
cdr3_aa: CASSPSKLAGVPDTQYF
cdr3_nt: TGCGCCAGCAGCCCATCAAAACTAGCGGGGGTTCCCGATACGCAGTATTTT

v_call: TRBV12-3/TRBV12-4
j_call: TRBJ2-1
clone_size: NA
d_call: TRBD2
cdr3_aa: CASSRSGLATNEQFF
cdr3_nt: TGTGCCAGCAGCCGATCAGGACTAGCGACAAATGAGCAGTTCTTC

v_call: TRBV10-3
j_call: TRBJ2-3
clone_size: few
d_call: NA
cdr3_aa: CAISSGTSTDTQYF
cdr3_nt: TGTGCCATCAGTAGCGGCACTAGCACAGATACGCAGTATTTT

v_call: TRBV6-1
j_call: TRBJ2-1
clone_size: NA
d_call: NA
cdr3_aa: CASSEAFDRYPTWGSYNEQFF
cdr3_nt: TGTGCCAGCAGTGAAGCGTTTGACAGATATCCGACGTGGGGCTCCTACAATGAGCAGTTCTTC

v_call: TRBV18
j_call: TRBJ2-1
clone_size: few
d_call: TRBD2
cdr3_aa: CASSPASGIYNEQFF
cdr3_nt: TGTGCCAGCTCACCAGCTAGCGGGATTTACAATGAGCAGTTCTTC

v_call: TRBV5-5
j_call: TRBJ1-3
clone_size: few
d_call: NA
cdr3_aa: CASSWEANSGNTIYF
cdr3_nt: TGTGCCAGCAGCTGGGAGGCAAACTCTGGAAACACCATATATTTT

v_call: TRBV9
j_call: TRBJ2-7
clone_size: few
d_call: NA
cdr3_aa: CASSAGQDYEQYF
cdr3_nt: TGTGCCAGCAGCGCGGGACAAGACTACGAGCAGTACTTC

v_call: TRBV2
j_call: TRBJ1-1
clone_size: NA
d_call: NA
cdr3_aa: CASRYRRVGTEAFF
cdr3_nt: TGTGCCAGCAGGTACCGGAGGGTAGGCACTGAAGCTTTCTTT

v_call: TRBV28
j_call: TRBJ1-1
clone_size: NA
d_call: NA
cdr3_aa: CASSPPVRVGTEAFF
cdr3_nt: TGTGCCAGCAGTCCCCCGGTCCGAGTGGGCACTGAAGCTTTCTTT

v_call: TRBV5-1
j_call: TRBJ2-1
clone_size: many
d_call: TRBD2
cdr3_aa: CASSLMRGGRADNEQFF
cdr3_nt: TGCGCCAGCAGCTTGATGCGGGGCGGGAGGGCCGACAATGAGCAGTTCTTC

v_call: TRBV3-1
j_call: TRBJ2-3
clone_size: many
d_call: NA
cdr3_aa: CASSQVGLHTDTQYF
cdr3_nt: TGTGCCAGCAGCCAAGTGGGACTTCACACAGATACGCAGTATTTT

v_call: TRBV7-3
j_call: TRBJ2-1
clone_size: NA
d_call: TRBD2
cdr3_aa: CASSLAGGRLGEQFF
cdr3_nt: TGTGCCAGCAGCTTAGCGGGGGGGCGGTTAGGTGAGCAGTTCTTC

v_call: TRBV6-2/TRBV6-3
j_call: TRBJ2-7
clone_size: many
d_call: NA
cdr3_aa: CASSPHTGSYEQYF
cdr3_nt: TGTGCCAGCAGTCCCCACACAGGGTCCTACGAGCAGTACTTC

v_call: TRBV7-9
j_call: TRBJ1-4
clone_size: NA
d_call: TRBD1
cdr3_aa: CASSHTGGAFEKLFF
cdr3_nt: TGTGCCAGCAGCCACACAGGGGGCGCTTTCGAAAAACTGTTTTTT

v_call: TRBV6-1
j_call: TRBJ1-2
clone_size: many
d_call: NA
cdr3_aa: CASSERGREVYGYTF
cdr3_nt: TGTGCCAGCAGTGAAAGGGGACGGGAGGTGTATGGCTACACCTTC

v_call: TRBV20-1
j_call: TRBJ2-5
clone_size: many
d_call: TRBD2
cdr3_aa: CSAGGTSGVRETQYF
cdr3_nt: TGCAGTGCTGGAGGGACTAGCGGGGTGAGGGAGACCCAGTACTTC

v_call: TRBV15
j_call: TRBJ2-3
clone_size: once
d_call: TRBD2
cdr3_aa: CATSSAGGLDTQYF
cdr3_nt: TGTGCCACCAGTTCTGCGGGAGGCCTGGATACGCAGTATTTT